The 10 T cell receptor beta chains below come from one sample, sequenced in a study of blood T cell repertoires in COVID-19. The assay was immunoSEQ multiplex PCR, and TCRdb's table has in-frame clones only and misses some. The sample shows about 15,000 clones, about 85% of them seen only once. The sequencing input was peripheral blood. These receptors were taken from a man between 50 and 59 years old with active COVID-19.

The chain has TRBV27 and TRBJ1-2; 8 nucleotides align to TRBD1. The CDR3 runs to 13 residues. Germline CDR1 and CDR2: MNHEY and SMNVEV (reference sequence). The junction had 7 bases not matched to a gene; V was cut back by 6 bases and J by 7 bases. CDR3 protein: CASSPDRVTGYTF. The CDR3 nucleotides are TGTGCCAGCAGCCCGGACAGGGTTACTGGCTACACCTTC.

Points on this clone: Since the CDR3 does not end with the conserved phenylalanine or tryptophan, this likely comes from a read error. The DNA is omitted, as the CDR3 cannot be located on it reliably, and the CDR3 follows TCRdb's listing. The rearrangement joins TRBV6-2 or TRBV6-3 to TRBJ2-7; the table's TRBD1 call for D was not verified on the DNA. The V gene's germline CDR1 is MNHEY and CDR2 SVGEGT. The CDR3 contains 13 residues when both ends are counted. CDR3 loop: CASSTRTGGHSAL.

This clone has just one count. This sequence joins TRBV19 and TRBJ1-5; D remains unclear. V shed 5 bases and J shed 4 bases, with 9 bases lying between them. The CDR3 contains 13 residues. Germline values: CDR1 LNHDA, CDR2 SQIVND (reference sequence). CDR3 DNA: TGTGCCAGTAGTGCCACAGTTAATCAGCCCCAGCATTTT. It encodes CASSATVNQPQHF.

The sample holds a few counts of this clone. The chain recombines TRBV6-5 with TRBJ2-7; D is perhaps TRBD2 (6 bases). Germline-derived CDR1 and CDR2 are MNHEY and SVGAGI. The CDR3 runs 13 residues. The germline V and J ends were trimmed by 6 bases and 7 bases, with 16 bases remaining between them. Written as DNA, the CDR3 is TGTGCCAGCAGACTAGCCTGGGCCGGGGAGCAGTACTTC. Its translation is CASRLAWAGEQYF.

The chain couples TRBV13 to TRBJ2-7, with 13 bases lining up with TRBD2. The germline V gene encodes CDR1 PRHDT and CDR2 FYEKMQ (reference sequence). This CDR3 region has 16 residues. The V and J ends lost 5 bases and 5 bases, in that order; junction bases with no gene match: 9. Written as DNA, the CDR3 is TGTGCCAGCAGCGGGAGGACTAGCGGGAGTGTACACGAGCAGTACTTC. Protein product: CASSGRTSGSVHEQYF.

The chain links TRBV19 to TRBJ2-1; no firm D call. This CDR3 spans 15 amino acids. Trimming stripped 3 bases from V and 4 bases from J, with 13 bases between. The germline gives CDR1 LNHDA, CDR2 SQIVND (reference sequence). The CDR3 nucleotides are TGTGCCAGTAGTATTCCCACCCCCTATTACAATGAGCAGTTCTTC. The encoded protein is CASSIPTPYYNEQFF. The whole variable domain, filled in from reference TRBV19 and TRBJ2-1, reads DGGITQSPKYLFRKEGQNVTLSCEQNLNHDAMYWYRQDPGQGLRLIYYSQIVNDFQKGDIAEGYSVSREKKESFPLTVTSAQKNPTAFYLCASSIPTPYYNEQFFGPGTRLTVL.

The chain combines TRBV29-1 with TRBJ1-2; 7 bases fit TRBD1. Germline values: CDR1 SQVTM, CDR2 ANQGSEA. This CDR3 comprises 14 residues. Trimming cost V 5 bases and J 7 bases; bases outside gene matches: 13. This chain's CDR3 is CSVPTEEGAVGYTF. The CDR3 DNA sequence: TGCAGCGTTCCGACTGAGGAGGGGGCGGTTGGCTACACCTTC.

The chain is built from TRBV5-3 and TRBJ2-3; D is ambiguous. TRBV5-3 is filed as an ORF, its function uncertain. Trimming left V 0 bases short and J 3 bases short, with 17 bases between. The CDR3 is 17 residues long. CDR3 sequence (DNA): TGTGCCAGAAGCTTGGCCCCCCCCATTACAATTACAGATACGCAGTATTTT. Translated: CARSLAPPITITDTQYF.

This chain connects TRBV18 to TRBJ1-2, with 10 bases matching TRBD1. Trimming cost V 1 base and J 12 bases; bases outside gene matches: 5. Germline loops: CDR1 KGHSH, CDR2 LQKENI. This CDR3 contains 13 residues. The CDR3 loop reads CASSPRDRGEHTF. CDR3 in DNA: TGTGCCAGCTCACCACGGGACAGGGGCGAACACACCTTC.

The chain carries TRBV5-4 and TRBJ2-3, with 16 bases fitting TRBD2. Germline assignment: CDR1 SGHNT and CDR2 YYREEE (reference sequence). V lost 6 bases to trimming and J lost 6 bases; unmatched junction nucleotides: 10. The CDR3 has 17 residues. CDR3 DNA sequence: TGTGCCAGCAAGCCCGGGACTAGCGGGAGGGTCGGGGATACGCAGTATTTT. Translation gives CASKPGTSGRVGDTQYF. Complete variable domain (other parts from reference TRBV5-4 and TRBJ2-3): ETGVTQSPTHLIKTRGQQVTLRCSSQSGHNTVSWYQQALGQGPQFIFQYYREEENGRGNFPPRFSGLQFPNYSSELNVNALELDDSALYLCASKPGTSGRVGDTQYFGPGTRLTVL.